These 31 T cell receptor beta chains were all obtained from the same sample, sequenced in a study of graft-versus-host responses after intestinal transplantation. Only in-frame clones appear in the TCRdb table, and some are missing; sequencing was by immunoSEQ multiplex PCR. The sample carries 85,000 to 100,000 clones, 86% recorded once. Sequenced material: PBMCs, taken 255 days after intestinal transplant. The receptors were gathered from a human patient who received an intestinal transplant, so some T cells may come from the graft donor.

This chain connects TRBV28 to TRBJ2-2; 10 bases align to TRBD2. Germline assignment: CDR1 MDHEN and CDR2 SYDVKM. The CDR3 totals 19 residues. Germline trimming cut 1 base from V and 2 bases from J; bases unmatched to any gene: 10. The CDR3 region is CASSLFRRASGSNTGELFF. The DNA for the CDR3 is TGTGCCAGCAGTTTATTCCGGAGGGCTAGCGGGAGTAACACCGGGGAGCTGTTTTTT.

V is TRBV7-2 and J is TRBJ2-3, with 9 nucleotides matching TRBD2. Germline lookup yields CDR1 SGHTA and CDR2 FQGNSA. The CDR3 runs to 17 residues. Trimming took 7 bases from V and 0 from J; bases not matched to a gene: 11. CDR3 in DNA: TGTGCCAGCACCCTTCCGCGGGAGGGCCCTAGCACAGATACGCAGTATTTT. Translating gives CASTLPREGPSTDTQYF.

The chain carries TRBV27 and TRBJ2-7; a possible D gene is TRBD1 (6 bases). The germline V gene encodes CDR1 MNHEY and CDR2 SMNVEV (reference sequence). Trimming pared 3 bases from V and 2 bases from J, leaving 17 bases between. The CDR3 extends over 16 amino acids. CDR3 in amino acids: CASSFRPDRFAYEQYF. Here the CDR3 DNA reads TGTGCCAGCAGTTTCCGCCCCGACAGGTTTGCCTACGAGCAGTACTTC.

In its sample, this clone was seen once. This rearrangement joins TRBV28 to TRBJ1-5; the match to TRBD1 covers 11 bases. The germline CDR1 and CDR2 sequences are MDHEN and SYDVKM. The CDR3 has 16 residues. The trim removed 5 bases at V and 1 base at J, leaving 4 bases unmatched. As DNA, the CDR3 is TGTGCCAGCAGTCCTAGGACAGGGGGCAGCAATCAGCCCCAGCATTTT. Encoded protein: CASSPRTGGSNQPQHF.

The chain has TRBV11-2 and TRBJ1-5, with D uncertain. V was cut by 3 bases and J by 5 bases, with 17 bases left in between. The germline V gene encodes CDR1 SGHAT and CDR2 FQNNGV. This CDR3 contains 16 residues. Here the CDR3 DNA reads TGTGCCAGCAGCTTGGGCGTTCGGGGAACCGATCAGCCCCAGCATTTT. Translation: CASSLGVRGTDQPQHF.

V is TRBV11-1 and J is TRBJ2-1, with 7 positions matching TRBD1. V lost 5 bases, J lost 12 bases, and 7 bases stayed unmatched. Germline V gene data show CDR1 as SGHAT and CDR2 as FQDESV (reference sequence). The CDR3 is 12 residues long. The chain's CDR3 is CASSREDRWQFF. Here the CDR3 DNA reads TGTGCCAGCAGCCGAGAGGACAGGTGGCAGTTCTTC.

A single count supports this clone. V is TRBV28 and J is TRBJ1-4, with a weak D call TRBD1 (6 bases). With 4 bases removed from V and 7 bases from J, the gap between germline ends came to 16 bases. CDR3 length: 15 residues. Looked up from germline, CDR1 is MDHEN and CDR2 is SYDVKM. The CDR3 reads CASSSLQGGGEKLFF. Here the CDR3 DNA reads TGTGCCAGCAGTTCCTTACAGGGAGGGGGTGAAAAACTGTTTTTT. Supplemented by reference TRBV28 and TRBJ1-4, the full variable domain reads DVKVTQSSRYLVKRTGEKVFLECVQDMDHENMFWYRQDPGLGLRLIYFSYDVKMKEKGDIPEGYSVSREKKERFSLILESASTNQTSMYLCASSSLQGGGEKLFFGSGTQLSVL.

This chain joins TRBV6-1 and TRBJ1-2; D uncertain. V dropped 11 bases and J dropped 6 bases, with 16 bases sitting between them. CDR1 and CDR2 (germline): MNHNS, SASEGT. This CDR3 comprises 12 residues. CDR3 sequence (DNA): TGTGCCGGTCGGAGGGTAGGAGATGGCTACACCTTC. As protein: CAGRRVGDGYTF.

This clone was counted a single time. CDR3 protein: CASSIAGGASTDTQYF. In nucleotides, the CDR3 is TGTGCCAGTAGTATAGCCGGGGGGGCATCCACAGATACGCAGTATTTT. The rearrangement uses TRBV19 and TRBJ2-3; 8 positions match TRBD2. The V gene's germline CDR1 is LNHDA and CDR2 SQIVND (reference sequence). V lost 1 base and J lost 2; bases outside the gene matches: 5. The CDR3 length is 16 residues.

The genes are TRBV14 and TRBJ1-5; 9 nucleotides agree with TRBD1. V lost 2 bases and J lost 7; bases outside the gene matches: 0. The CDR3 runs to 13 residues. Germline V lookup: CDR1 SGHDN, CDR2 FVKESK. CDR3 protein: CASSQTGGQPQHF. The CDR3 DNA follows: TGTGCCAGCAGCCAAACAGGGGGCCAGCCCCAGCATTTT.

This clone was detected a few times. V usage is TRBV28 and J usage is TRBJ1-5; 7 bases are a match to TRBD1. J lost 2 bases, V lost 6 bases, and 7 bases had no gene match. The CDR3 length is 15 residues. CDR1 and CDR2 (germline): MDHEN, SYDVKM. The CDR3 nucleotides are TGTGCCAGCAGGTTAGGGGGCTCGGGCAATCAGCCCCAGCATTTT. Amino acids: CASRLGGSGNQPQHF.

CDR3 sequence reads: CASSKAAPYEQYF. In nucleotides, the CDR3 is TGTGCCAGCAGCAAAGCGGCCCCCTACGAGCAGTACTTC. This chain joins TRBV5-5 and TRBJ2-7; D is possibly TRBD2 (5 bases). The V end lost 4 bases, the J end lost 2 bases, and 10 bases lay between the germline ends. This CDR3 spans 13 amino acids. Germline-derived CDR1 and CDR2 are SGHKS and YYEKEE (reference sequence).

The chain uses TRBV28 and TRBJ1-1; D uncertain. Germline V gene data show CDR1 as MDHEN and CDR2 as SYDVKM. This CDR3 has 12 residues. V shed 8 bases and J shed 7 bases, with 14 bases lying between them. CDR3 in DNA: TGTGCCAGCGCCGTAAGGCAGTTTGAAGCTTTCTTT. Its protein product is CASAVRQFEAFF.

The rearrangement uses TRBV2 and TRBJ1-5; no reliable D call. The germline V and J ends were trimmed by 6 bases and 0 bases, with 6 bases remaining between them. The CDR3 has 13 amino acids. CDR1 and CDR2 (germline): SNHLY, FYNNEI. As DNA, the CDR3 is TGTGCCAGCAGGGGTTATAGCAATCAGCCCCAGCATTTT. This translates into CASRGYSNQPQHF.

This chain uses TRBV27 with TRBJ2-3; 9 bases match TRBD1. This CDR3 region has 14 residues. V was pared by 6 bases and J by 1 base, with 2 bases of the junction left unmatched. Germline V CDR1 and CDR2: MNHEY, SMNVEV (reference sequence). CDR3 sequence: CASSWTGGTDTQYF. The CDR3 bases are TGTGCCAGCAGCTGGACAGGGGGCACAGATACGCAGTATTTT.

This chain joins TRBV9 and TRBJ2-1; D is ambiguous. Germline loops: CDR1 SGDLS, CDR2 YYNGEE. The CDR3 contains 15 residues. Trimming removed 4 bases from V and 0 bases from J, with 11 bases in between. The CDR3 is CASSLGSSSYNEQFF. The DNA for the CDR3 is TGTGCCAGCAGCCTCGGCAGCAGCTCCTACAATGAGCAGTTCTTC.

This chain joins TRBV4-2 and TRBJ1-4; D ambiguous. The germline V gene has CDR1 LGHNA and CDR2 YNFKEQ. The CDR3 sequence is 13 residues long. Between the trimmed V and J ends, which lost 0 bases and 8 bases, there was a span of 7 bases. The CDR3 sequence is CASSQEQREKLFF. In DNA, the CDR3 is TGTGCCAGCAGCCAAGAACAGCGGGAAAAACTGTTTTTT.

The chain employs TRBV27 and TRBJ1-1; a weak D match, TRBD1 (5 bases). The germline V gene has CDR1 MNHEY and CDR2 SMNVEV (reference sequence). The CDR3 covers 13 residues. The germline V and J ends were trimmed by 3 bases and 3 bases, with 8 bases remaining between them. CDR3 region: CASSFQGDTEAFF. The DNA for the CDR3 is TGTGCCAGCAGTTTCCAGGGTGACACTGAAGCTTTCTTT.

The chain combines TRBV28 with TRBJ1-2; D unclear. In germline, CDR1 is MDHEN, CDR2 SYDVKM. The CDR3 runs to 12 residues. V was pared by 8 bases and J by 7 bases, with 14 bases between. The CDR3 DNA follows: TGTGCCAGCTTCGCGGGTGTGGGTGGCTACACCTTC. Its translation is CASFAGVGGYTF.

The chain links TRBV2 to TRBJ2-4; 11 bases line up with TRBD2. CDR1 is SNHLY and CDR2 is FYNNEI in the germline V gene. Trimming cost V 1 base and J 2 bases; bases outside gene matches: 7. CDR3 length: 18 residues. CDR3 sequence reads: CASSEELAGAGSKNIQYF. The CDR3 DNA reads as TGTGCCAGCAGTGAAGAACTAGCGGGAGCAGGGTCCAAAAACATTCAGTACTTC.

V is TRBV19 and J is TRBJ1-2; unclear D gene. The CDR3 contains 13 residues. Germline CDR1 LNHDA, CDR2 SQIVND (reference sequence). V was cut by 6 bases and J by 4 bases, with 12 bases left in between. Here the CDR3 DNA reads TGTGCCAGTAGCCGAGAGGGAGGCTATGGCTACACCTTC. This translates into CASSREGGYGYTF.

This clone was detected only a few times. This rearrangement joins TRBV28 to TRBJ2-5; TRBD2 matches at 9 bases. Germline values: CDR1 MDHEN, CDR2 SYDVKM. Trimming took 4 bases from V and 3 from J; bases not matched to a gene: 3. The CDR3 loop spans 14 amino acids. CDR3 DNA sequence: TGTGCCAGCAGTTGGGCTAGCGGGGAAGAGACCCAGTACTTC. Its translation: CASSWASGEETQYF.

This clone ranks as medium-sized. V is TRBV5-4 and J is TRBJ2-7; 7 positions match TRBD1. CDR1 and CDR2 from the germline V gene are SGHNT and YYREEE (reference sequence). The CDR3 is 12 residues long. The CDR3 DNA reads as TGTGCCAGCAGCTTGCTGGGACAGCCGAGTTGGGTC. Its protein product is CASSLLGQPSWV.

This chain joins TRBV10-3 and TRBJ2-2; possible D gene TRBD2, 6 bases. The V gene's germline CDR1 is ENHRY and CDR2 SYGVKD. The ends were cut back, 10 bases at V and 5 bases at J, with 20 bases in the middle. The CDR3 has 15 residues. CDR3 coding DNA: TGTGCCACCGCCCGGGGTGGGAGGATGACCGGGGAGCTGTTTTTT. Translation gives CATARGGRMTGELFF.

The chain has TRBV19 and TRBJ1-5, with 8 positions matching TRBD1. This CDR3 contains 14 residues. V lost 10 bases to trimming and J lost 3 bases; unmatched junction nucleotides: 8. CDR1 LNHDA and CDR2 SQIVND come from the germline V gene (reference sequence). CDR3 amino acids: CATGPGQVNQPQHF. The CDR3 DNA reads as TGTGCCACCGGACCGGGACAGGTCAATCAGCCCCAGCATTTT.

J is TRBJ2-2 and V is TRBV11-2; D possibly corresponds to TRBD2 (5 bases). This CDR3 spans 17 amino acids. V lost 2 bases to trimming and J lost 0 bases, with 13 bases between them. Looked up from germline, CDR1 is SGHAT and CDR2 is FQNNGV. CDR3 protein: CASSLWPSTTNTGELFF. DNA of the CDR3: TGTGCCAGCAGCTTATGGCCCTCGACTACGAACACCGGGGAGCTGTTTTTT.

This chain links TRBV6-4 with TRBJ1-1; D is uncertain. The CDR3 spans 13 residues. Trimming shortened V by 5 bases and J by 1 base, and 8 bases separated the two germline ends. In germline, CDR1 is MRHNA, CDR2 SNTAGT. The CDR3: CASSSEGNTEAFF. Written as DNA, the CDR3 is TGTGCCAGCAGTTCGGAGGGGAACACTGAAGCTTTCTTT.

The chain carries TRBV6-6 and TRBJ2-5, with a tentative D call TRBD2 (5 bases). The CDR3 has 14 amino acids. Trimming took off 7 bases at V and 2 bases at J, with 14 bases between the two ends. The germline gives CDR1 MNHNY, CDR2 SVGAGI (reference sequence). The CDR3 here is CASTTIAFQETQYF. In nucleotides, the CDR3 is TGTGCCAGCACAACCATAGCGTTTCAAGAGACCCAGTACTTC.

This clone was seen only a few times. The sample holds other DNA sequences that translate to the same CDR3. The chain couples TRBV27 to TRBJ1-2; 12 positions match TRBD1. The CDR3 is 19 residues long. The ends lost 2 bases at V and 4 bases at J; junction bases unmatched: 14. The germline V gene has CDR1 MNHEY and CDR2 SMNVEV (reference sequence). The CDR3 reads CASSLRGVVGTGGRYGYTF. CDR3 in DNA: TGTGCCAGCAGTTTACGGGGGGTTGTGGGGACAGGGGGCCGCTATGGCTACACCTTC.

This chain connects TRBV28 to TRBJ2-3; D not certain. Trimming stripped 6 bases from V and 8 bases from J, with 15 bases between. This CDR3 has 13 residues. The germline CDR1 and CDR2 sequences are MDHEN and SYDVKM. The CDR3 loop is CASRDPARSTQYF. CDR3 DNA: TGTGCCAGCAGGGACCCGGCCCGATCTACGCAGTATTTT.

This clone has only one observation. The chain carries TRBV7-9 and TRBJ2-4; D ambiguous. The CDR3 consists of 14 residues. Trimming stripped 5 bases from V and 6 bases from J, with 14 bases between. Germline CDR1 SEHNR, CDR2 FQNEAQ (reference sequence). The CDR3 DNA reads as TGTGCCAGCAGCCCCTTCACGGACCGAAACATTCAGTACTTC. Its translation: CASSPFTDRNIQYF.